The table lists the clone carrying this T cell receptor (beta chain) with many counts. Stable hyperthyroidism: no ophthalmopathy progression over 18 months of follow-up. Exclusions: uncontrolled infection, other autoimmune disease, pregnancy, lactation. The PBMCs had their origin in 7.5 to 10 ml of fresh peripheral blood. TCR beta CDR3 regions were amplified from RNA transcripts. A set of HTBI primers served as the primers for a first-round RT-PCR of the TCR CDR3. TCRdb itself ran the multiplex PCR reads through MiXCR, one entry per CDR3 protein. The sample has fewer than 650,000 distinct CDR3 sequences; 11% to 15% are singletons. The CDR3 loop spans 14 amino acids. Germline V CDR1 and CDR2: MDHEN, SYDVKM. The V and J ends lost 4 bases and 1 base respectively, with 10 bases between them. The data are from a study of T cells in Graves' hyperthyroidism and ophthalmopathy.

The sequencing sample was made of blood. The chain recombines TRBV28 with TRBJ1-1; tentative D call: TRBD1 (6 bases). The sequence came from a woman aged 40-49 years with Graves' hyperthyroidism. The CDR3 DNA reads TGTGCCAGCAGTTCGGGACATACGAACACTGAAGCTTTCTTT. The encoded protein is CASSSGHTNTEAFF.